The subject of this entry is one T cell receptor beta chain. Antigen unknown. The record originates from a study of OX40 agonist ivuxolimab in advanced cancers. Study results and limitations: Expanded clones tended on average to be more numerous among CD8+ T cells than CD4+. Clonal expansion was seen in CD4+ and CD8+ blood T cells by week 6 at 0.1 to 3.0 mg/kg.

Only in-frame clones appear in the TCRdb table, and some are missing; sequencing was by immunoSEQ multiplex PCR. This repertoire shows about 78,000 clones, roughly nine tenths found once; its top ten account for 2.5% to 3.5%. The TCR comes from an adult with an advanced solid tumor such as melanoma, head and neck, liver or kidney cancer. The sample consisted of CD4+ or CD8+ T cells sorted from blood, taken in a trial of the OX40 agonist ivuxolimab.

CDR3 sequence: CASSLAPRETEAFF. In nucleotides, the CDR3 is TGTGCCAGCAGCTTAGCGCCCCGGGAGACTGAAGCTTTCTTT. The V and J genes are TRBV11-2 and TRBJ1-1; the D is unclear. The CDR3 spans 14 residues. The ends were cut back, 1 base at V and 5 bases at J, with 11 bases in the middle. Germline V gene sequence: CDR1 SGHAT, CDR2 FQNNGV. The full variable domain, in which reference TRBV11-2 and TRBJ1-1 provide the parts outside the CDR3, is EAGVAQSPRYKIIEKRQSVAFWCNPISGHATLYWYQQILGQGPKLLIQFQNNGVVDDSQLPKDRFSAERLKGVDSTLKIQPAKLEDSAVYLCASSLAPRETEAFFGQGTRLTVV.